The rows below give T cell receptor beta chains drawn from one sample of a study of blood T cell repertoires in COVID-19. Method: immunoSEQ multiplex PCR; TCRdb's copy keeps in-frame clones and lacks some. The table has some 150,000 clones, around 90% seen once. The sample was peripheral blood. The receptors stem from a woman aged 55 to 70 with acute or convalescent COVID-19. CDR3s include the opening cysteine and the closing phenylalanine or tryptophan. The D gene is left open where the match is weak. Clone sizes are given selectively: once, few, many, or a class where the clone is expanded.

TRBV3-1/TRBV3-2	TRBJ2-1	-	-	CASSPTRLNEQFF	TGTGCCAGCAGCCCGACTAGATTAAATGAGCAGTTCTTC
TRBV4-3	TRBJ2-7	-	TRBD2	CASSQDWAGAYEQYF	TGCGCCAGCAGCCAAGACTGGGCGGGGGCCTACGAGCAGTACTTC
TRBV2	TRBJ1-3	-	-	CASSEGVRQGNTIYF	TGTGCCAGCAGTGAAGGGGTCAGGCAGGGAAACACCATATATTTT
TRBV6-6	TRBJ1-1	-	TRBD1	CASSYNRDRVTEAFF	TGTGCCAGCAGTTACAACCGGGACAGGGTGACTGAAGCTTTCTTT
TRBV5-1	TRBJ2-3	-	-	CASSLGSTGSNTDTQYF	TGCGCCAGCAGCTTGGGGTCGACAGGCTCAAACACAGATACGCAGTATTTT
TRBV15	TRBJ1-6	-	-	CATSSEARGGSYNSPLHF	TGTGCCACCAGCAGCGAGGCAAGAGGGGGCTCCTATAATTCACCCCTCCACTTT
TRBV5-6	TRBJ1-6	-	-	CASSLRVDSPLHF	TGTGCCAGCAGCTTACGGGTTGATTCACCCCTCCACTTT
TRBV4-2	TRBJ1-1	-	-	CASSQSNTEAFF	TGTGCCAGCAGCCAGTCAAACACTGAAGCTTTCTTT
TRBV30	TRBJ1-1	-	-	CAWSVLGDPEAFF	TGTGCCTGGAGTGTTCTAGGAGACCCTGAAGCTTTCTTT
TRBV6-4	TRBJ2-7	-	TRBD1	CASSPGQGGYEQYF	TGTGCCAGCAGTCCGGGACAGGGGGGCTACGAGCAGTACTTC
TRBV10-3	TRBJ2-3	few	TRBD1	CAISPRDRDLTDTQYF	TGTGCCATCAGCCCGCGGGACAGGGATCTCACAGATACGCAGTATTTT
TRBV7-2	TRBJ1-4	once	-	CASSLNRQNEKLFF	TGTGCCAGCAGCTTAAATAGACAAAATGAAAAACTGTTTTTT
TRBV18	TRBJ1-1	once	-	CASSFGGNTEAFF	TGTGCCAGCTCTTTCGGGGGGAACACTGAAGCTTTCTTT
TRBV14	TRBJ1-1	few	-	CASSPAGRTSLDTEAFF	TGTGCCAGCAGCCCGGCAGGGAGGACGAGCTTGGACACTGAAGCTTTCTTT
TRBV12-3/TRBV12-4	TRBJ1-6	once	-	CASSAQSNSPLHF	TGTGCCAGCAGTGCCCAGTCAAATTCACCCCTCCACTTT
TRBV20-1	TRBJ1-5	-	-	CSASPVALNQPQHF	TGCAGTGCTAGTCCAGTAGCTCTCAATCAGCCCCAGCATTTT
TRBV2	TRBJ2-3	-	-	CASSERISGTTDTQYF	TGTGCCAGCAGTGAACGCATTAGCGGAACCACAGATACGCAGTATTTT
TRBV19	TRBJ2-5	-	-	CASSTLEAQYF	TGTGCCAGTAGTACTTTAGAGGCCCAGTACTTC
TRBV28	TRBJ2-1	-	TRBD2	CASSLWGLAGGYNEQFF	TGTGCCAGCAGTTTATGGGGACTAGCGGGGGGATACAATGAGCAGTTCTTC
TRBV6-5	TRBJ2-7	-	TRBD2	CASSYSREGYEQYF	TGTGCCAGCAGTTACTCGAGGGAGGGCTACGAGCAGTACTTC
TRBV5-1	TRBJ2-3	-	TRBD2	CASSLDGSGVDTQYF	TGCGCCAGCAGCTTGGATGGTAGCGGGGTAGATACGCAGTATTTT
TRBV18	TRBJ2-7	-	TRBD1	CASSPGTGPYEQYF	TGTGCCAGCTCACCGGGGACAGGGCCCTACGAGCAGTACTTC
TRBV25-1	TRBJ1-1	-	-	CASRQGSRITEAFF	TGTGCCAGCAGACAGGGTTCAAGGATCACTGAAGCTTTCTTT
TRBV7-6	TRBJ2-2	-	TRBD1	CASRRGTDNTGELFF	TGTGCCAGCAGACGTGGGACAGACAACACCGGGGAGCTGTTTTTT
TRBV3-1/TRBV3-2	TRBJ2-6	once	-	CASSQRGGASSGANVLTF	TGTGCCAGCAGCCAAAGGGGGGGCGCCTCCTCTGGGGCCAACGTCCTGACTTTC
TRBV7-2	TRBJ2-5	-	-	CASTQGGAGVPTRETQYF	TGTGCCAGTACACAGGGAGGGGCGGGGGTACCCACTAGGGAGACCCAGTACTTC
TRBV11-2	TRBJ2-1	-	TRBD2	CASSLAVAGAFPFF	TGTGCCAGCAGCTTAGCAGTAGCGGGGGCGTTTCCGTTCTTC